This is a list of T cell receptor beta chains from one sample in a study of T cells after yellow fever vaccination. TCRdb re-called the 5' RACE reads through MiXCR, storing one row per CDR3 protein. Of under 250,000 distinct CDR3 sequences listed, approximately 3.3% were seen once; the top ten hold about 3.3%. Sequencing used CD4+ T cells sorted from PBMCs, obtained 10 days after the yellow fever booster vaccination. The receptor source for this set is a man younger than 35 who received the YFV17D yellow fever vaccine. Both conserved end residues are trimmed from each CDR3. Fields, in order: V gene, D gene, CDR3 protein. D genes are given only for firm matches.

V gene: TRBV5-1; D gene: TRBD2; CDR3 protein: ASSLWTSGGTDTQY
V gene: TRBV12-3/TRBV12-4; D gene: NA; CDR3 protein: ASSFFDRRTEAF
V gene: TRBV5-5; D gene: TRBD1; CDR3 protein: ASSQDRGMSGDEQF
V gene: TRBV7-8; D gene: NA; CDR3 protein: ASSSPGPGEGEKLF
V gene: TRBV10-3; D gene: NA; CDR3 protein: AISLQGRDSEQY
V gene: TRBV5-1; D gene: TRBD1; CDR3 protein: ASSLNPGTGGHGYT
V gene: TRBV5-4; D gene: NA; CDR3 protein: ASSLGTDNYGYT
V gene: TRBV5-1; D gene: NA; CDR3 protein: ASSLDQGGQPQH
V gene: TRBV7-9; D gene: NA; CDR3 protein: ASSLGPETQY
V gene: TRBV27; D gene: TRBD2; CDR3 protein: ASSFSSGGNTQY
V gene: TRBV9; D gene: TRBD2; CDR3 protein: ASSETPVSHMRGGQGEQF
V gene: TRBV12-3/TRBV12-4; D gene: NA; CDR3 protein: ASSPLSHSPLH
V gene: TRBV7-2; D gene: NA; CDR3 protein: ASSLTRDTGELF
V gene: TRBV20-1; D gene: NA; CDR3 protein: SARVLGGADQPQH
V gene: TRBV7-9; D gene: TRBD1; CDR3 protein: ASSLRTGSTDTQY
V gene: TRBV6-5; D gene: NA; CDR3 protein: ASSYGSGNNQPQH
V gene: TRBV24-1; D gene: NA; CDR3 protein: ATSATSDTQY
V gene: TRBV20-1; D gene: NA; CDR3 protein: SASYRHSGNTIY